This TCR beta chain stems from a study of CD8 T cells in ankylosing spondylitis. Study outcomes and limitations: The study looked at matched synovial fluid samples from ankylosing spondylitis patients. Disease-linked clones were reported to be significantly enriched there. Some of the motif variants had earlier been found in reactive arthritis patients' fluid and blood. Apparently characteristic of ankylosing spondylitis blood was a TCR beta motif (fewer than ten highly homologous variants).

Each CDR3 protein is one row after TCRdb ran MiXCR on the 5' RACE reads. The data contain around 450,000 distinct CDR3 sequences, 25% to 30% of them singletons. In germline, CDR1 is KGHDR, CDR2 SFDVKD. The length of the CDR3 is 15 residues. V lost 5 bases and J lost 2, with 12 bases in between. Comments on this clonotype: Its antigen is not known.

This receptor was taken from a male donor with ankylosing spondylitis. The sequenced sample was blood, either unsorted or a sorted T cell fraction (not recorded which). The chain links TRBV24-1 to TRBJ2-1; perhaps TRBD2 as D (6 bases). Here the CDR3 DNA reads TGTGCCACCAGTGTCGGAGGGGCCGCCTACAATGAGCAGTTCTTC. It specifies CATSVGGAAYNEQFF.